This T cell receptor beta chain was obtained from a study of T-cell memory formation after mild COVID-19. Each CDR3 protein gets one entry after TCRdb re-called the 5' RACE reads with MiXCR. The top ten clones hold about a third of a sample with 65,000 to 90,000 distinct CDR3 sequences, roughly 13% of them seen once. The TCR sequence derives from an adult woman who had mild COVID-19 (a few samples of this study predate the infection). Cell type and time point are not known. The specimen sequenced was PBMCs or a T cell subset sorted from them (not recorded which).

CDR3 sequence: CASSLAGGLRAHPKRPQYF. The CDR3 DNA reads TGTGCCAGCAGCTTAGCGGGGGGTTTGAGGGCCCACCCCAAGCGTCCCCAGTACTTC. This chain uses TRBV7-6 with TRBJ2-5; D possibly corresponds to TRBD2 (6 bases). This CDR3 has 19 amino acids. V gave up 0 bases and J gave up 9 bases, with 29 bases separating them. Germline V gives CDR1 SGHVS, CDR2 FNYEAQ. Full variable domain (remainder filled in from reference TRBV7-6 and TRBJ2-5): GAGVSQSPRYKVTKRGQDVALRCDPISGHVSLYWYRQALGQGPEFLTYFNYEAQQDKSGLPNDRFSAERPEGSISTLTIQRTEQRDSAMYRCASSLAGGLRAHPKRPQYFGPGTRLLVL.